The 17 T cell receptor beta chains listed next were all sequenced from one sample in a study of T cells in localized non-small cell lung cancer. Data came from immunoSEQ multiplex PCR; TCRdb stores just in-frame clones and leaves some out. The sample contains about 59,000 clones, around 90% of which appear only once. Sequencing was performed on peripheral blood, taken before any cancer treatment. These receptors originate from a man between 40 and 69 years old with stage I squamous cell lung carcinoma.

The J gene is TRBJ1-3, the V gene TRBV5-1, with no clear D. The length of the CDR3 is 16 residues. The V gene lost 3 bases and the J gene lost 0 bases, with 13 bases spanning the gap. Germline values: CDR1 SGHRS, CDR2 YFSETQ. The CDR3 reads CASSSRSQDSGNTIYF. The CDR3, as DNA: TGCGCCAGCAGCTCCAGATCTCAAGACTCTGGAAACACCATATATTTT.

CDR3 bases: TGCGCCAGCAGCCAAGGACTTCCAACGACGAACACCGGGGAGCTGTTTTTT. Translation gives CASSQGLPTTNTGELFF. The chain has TRBV4-3 and TRBJ2-2, with unresolved D. V was pared by 1 base and J by 0 bases, with 12 bases between. This CDR3 has 17 amino acids. Per the germline V gene, CDR1 is LGHNA and CDR2 is YSLEER.

This chain uses TRBV7-9 with TRBJ2-7; a weak D match, TRBD1 (6 bases). Germline V gene lookup returns CDR1 SEHNR and CDR2 FQNEAQ (reference sequence). V lost 1 base and J 2 bases, leaving 6 bases between the germline ends. The CDR3 covers 13 residues. The CDR3 loop reads CASSLGTAYEQYF. In DNA, the CDR3 is TGTGCCAGCAGCTTAGGGACAGCCTACGAGCAGTACTTC.

This clone appeared a single time. The genes are TRBV28 and TRBJ2-7; the match to TRBD1 covers 7 bases. The length of the CDR3 is 16 residues. V gave up 3 bases and J gave up 0 bases; unmatched junction bases: 8. Germline assignment: CDR1 MDHEN and CDR2 SYDVKM. The CDR3: CASSFSPGTASYEQYF. Here the CDR3 DNA reads TGTGCCAGCAGTTTTAGCCCCGGGACAGCCTCCTACGAGCAGTACTTC.

The chain uses TRBV5-1 and TRBJ2-2; 11 nucleotides align to TRBD2. The CDR3 spans 16 residues. V was clipped by 0 bases and J by 3 bases; unmatched bases: 1. Germline V CDR1 and CDR2: SGHRS, YFSETQ. The CDR3, as DNA: TGCGCCAGCAGCTTGGGACTAGCGGGGCACACCGGGGAGCTGTTTTTT. This gives the protein CASSLGLAGHTGELFF.

The genes are TRBV29-1 and TRBJ2-5, with D possibly matching TRBD2 (6 bases). The CDR3 is made up of 15 amino acids. The germline gives CDR1 SQVTM, CDR2 ANQGSEA. V was trimmed by 4 bases and J by 5 bases, leaving 20 bases between them. In DNA form, the CDR3 reads TGCAGCGTTGCGGGACTGTACACTATCAGGGAGACCCAGTACTTC. It is translated as CSVAGLYTIRETQYF.

The chain combines TRBV28 with TRBJ2-3; no reliable D call. Looked up from germline, CDR1 is MDHEN and CDR2 is SYDVKM. The CDR3 is 13 residues long. Trimming left V 5 bases short and J 6 bases short, with 12 bases between. The CDR3 bases are TGTGCCAGCAGTCTACCGCCCCGTGATACGCAGTATTTT. This encodes CASSLPPRDTQYF.

V is TRBV2 and J is TRBJ2-6; D uncertain. The CDR3 sequence is 14 residues long. Trimming took 5 bases from V and 0 from J, leaving 5 bases between them. Looked up from germline, CDR1 is SNHLY and CDR2 is FYNNEI. CDR3 loop: CASSQSSGANVLTF. CDR3 in DNA: TGTGCCAGCAGTCAATCCTCTGGGGCCAACGTCCTGACTTTC.

In DNA, the CDR3 is TGTGCCAGCAGCTTAGTGGGTAGCGGGATGTACAATGAGCAGTTCTTC. Translated, it gives CASSLVGSGMYNEQFF. The V gene is TRBV7-2, the J gene TRBJ2-1; 8 positions match TRBD2. This CDR3 contains 16 residues. Germline V gene lookup returns CDR1 SGHTA and CDR2 FQGNSA. V lost 1 base to trimming and J lost 4 bases; unmatched junction nucleotides: 6.

The genes are TRBV9 and TRBJ2-2; D tentatively fits TRBD1 or TRBD2 (6 bases each). Between the trimmed V and J ends, which lost 2 bases and 2 bases, there was a span of 16 bases. The CDR3 has 17 amino acids. Per germline, CDR1 SGDLS and CDR2 YYNGEE. CDR3 residues: CASSVGVGGGNTGELFF. In DNA form, the CDR3 reads TGTGCCAGCAGCGTTGGGGTAGGGGGAGGAAACACCGGGGAGCTGTTTTTT. Filled out from reference TRBV9 and TRBJ2-2, the complete variable domain reads DSGVTQTPKHLITATGQRVTLRCSPRSGDLSVYWYQQSLDQGLQFLIQYYNGEERAKGNILERFSAQQFPDLHSELNLSSLELGDSALYFCASSVGVGGGNTGELFFGEGSRLTVL.

The V call is TRBV5-5, the J call TRBJ2-1; D may be TRBD1 or TRBD2 (6 bases each). The CDR3 is 15 residues long. Germline V gene data show CDR1 as SGHKS and CDR2 as YYEKEE (reference sequence). V lost 7 bases and J 0 bases, leaving 14 bases between the germline ends. The CDR3 nucleotides are TGTGCCAGCGTTCTACGGGGGCCCTCCTACAATGAGCAGTTCTTC. As protein: CASVLRGPSYNEQFF. Combining the CDR3 with reference TRBV5-5 and TRBJ2-1 gives the whole variable domain DAGVTQSPTHLIKTRGQQVTLRCSPISGHKSVSWYQQVLGQGPQFIFQYYEKEERGRGNFPDRFSARQFPNYSSELNVNALLLGDSALYLCASVLRGPSYNEQFFGPGTRLTVL.

The rearrangement uses TRBV29-1 and TRBJ2-7; perhaps TRBD1 as D (5 bases). Looked up from germline, CDR1 is SQVTM and CDR2 is ANQGSEA. Trimming cost V 4 bases and J 4 bases, with 14 bases left between them. CDR3 length equals 13 residues. As DNA, the CDR3 is TGCAGCGTTGTAGGACGGACAAATTACGAGCAGTACTTC. This sequence encodes CSVVGRTNYEQYF.

CDR3 in DNA: TGTGCCAGCAGGTGGAGCTCTGGAAACACCATATATTTT. Protein sequence: CASRWSSGNTIYF. The J gene is TRBJ1-3, the V gene TRBV28; D unresolved. Looked up from germline, CDR1 is MDHEN and CDR2 is SYDVKM. This CDR3 has 13 residues. Trimming stripped 6 bases from V and 0 bases from J, with 6 bases between.

J is TRBJ2-1 and V is TRBV29-1; D may correspond to TRBD1 or TRBD2 (5 bases each). The V gene's germline CDR1 is SQVTM and CDR2 ANQGSEA. Trimming took off 8 bases at V and 4 bases at J, with 12 bases between the two ends. The CDR3 loop spans 12 amino acids. CDR3 protein: CSPLGAYNEQFF. CDR3 bases: TGCAGCCCACTCGGGGCTTACAATGAGCAGTTCTTC.

V gene TRBV6-1 combines with J gene TRBJ1-2; D is ambiguous. Germline V lookup: CDR1 MNHNS, CDR2 SASEGT. Trimming shortened V by 7 bases and J by 8 bases, and 17 bases separated the two germline ends. The CDR3 loop spans 13 amino acids. CDR3 amino acids: CASTQGPRGGYTF. CDR3 nucleotides: TGTGCCAGCACCCAAGGGCCCCGAGGGGGCTACACCTTC.

DNA for the CDR3: TGTGCCAGTAGTATAAACGGGGGACCCTACGAGCAGTACTTC. Amino acids: CASSINGGPYEQYF. V usage is TRBV19 and J usage is TRBJ2-7, with D perhaps TRBD2 (6 bases). Germline V lookup: CDR1 LNHDA, CDR2 SQIVND (reference sequence). Trimming stripped 2 bases from V and 2 bases from J, with 10 bases between. This CDR3 is 14 amino acids long.

The rearrangement links TRBV18 to TRBJ2-3; TRBD2 aligns across 8 bases. CDR3 length: 14 residues. Germline CDR1 KGHSH, CDR2 LQKENI. V was pared by 5 bases and J by 5 bases, with 6 bases of the junction left unmatched. Written as DNA, the CDR3 is TGTGCCAGCTCAGCGAGCGGGAGAGAAGATACGCAGTATTTT. It codes for CASSASGREDTQYF.